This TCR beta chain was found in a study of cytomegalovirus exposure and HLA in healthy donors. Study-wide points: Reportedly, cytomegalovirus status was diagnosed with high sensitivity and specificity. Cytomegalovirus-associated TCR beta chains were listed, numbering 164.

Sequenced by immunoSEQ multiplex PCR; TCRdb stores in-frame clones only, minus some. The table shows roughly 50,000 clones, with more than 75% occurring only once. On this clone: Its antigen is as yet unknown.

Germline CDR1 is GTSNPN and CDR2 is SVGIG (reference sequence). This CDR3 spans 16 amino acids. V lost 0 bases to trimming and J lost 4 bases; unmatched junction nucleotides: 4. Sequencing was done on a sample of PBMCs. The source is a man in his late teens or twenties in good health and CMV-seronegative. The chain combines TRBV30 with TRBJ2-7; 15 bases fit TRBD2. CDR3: CAWSVLGTSGRYEQYF. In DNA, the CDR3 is TGTGCCTGGAGTGTACTGGGGACTAGCGGGAGGTACGAGCAGTACTTC.